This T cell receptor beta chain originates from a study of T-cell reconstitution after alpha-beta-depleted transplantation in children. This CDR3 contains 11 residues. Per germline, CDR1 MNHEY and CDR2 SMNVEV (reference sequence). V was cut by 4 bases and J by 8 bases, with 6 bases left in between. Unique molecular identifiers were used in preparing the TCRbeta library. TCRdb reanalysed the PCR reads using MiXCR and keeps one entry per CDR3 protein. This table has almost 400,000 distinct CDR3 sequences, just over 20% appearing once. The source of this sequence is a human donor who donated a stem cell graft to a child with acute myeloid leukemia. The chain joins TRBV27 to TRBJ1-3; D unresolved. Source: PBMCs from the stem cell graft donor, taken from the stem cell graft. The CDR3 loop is CASSSGDTIYF. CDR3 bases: TGTGCCAGCAGTTCGGGTGACACCATATATTTT.